This T cell receptor (beta chain) appears in the sequencing data of a study of T-cell memory formation after mild COVID-19. Findings and caveats of the study: CD8+ contracting clones occupied EMRA, while CD4+ ones occupied mainly CM and EM.

CDR1 is SEHNR, CDR2 FQNEAQ, per germline (reference sequence). J lost 3 bases, V lost 6 bases, and 7 bases had no gene match. There are 16 residues in the CDR3. TCR alpha and TCR beta cDNA libraries with sample barcodes and UMIs came from 5'RACE using constant-segment primers. A single record per CDR3 protein comes from TCRdb applying MiXCR to the 5' RACE reads. The sample has about 110,000 distinct CDR3 sequences, roughly 12% seen once. This clonotype came up a few times. Its target is unknown. This receptor was identified in an adult woman who had mild COVID-19 (a few samples of this study predate the infection). Cell type and time point are not known. The chain is built from TRBV7-9 and TRBJ2-3; TRBD2 agrees at 12 bases. The sample was PBMCs or a T cell subset sorted from them (not recorded which). In DNA, the CDR3 is TGTGCCAGCAGGTCCACCGGACTAGCGGGAACAGATACGCAGTATTTT. This translates into CASRSTGLAGTDTQYF.